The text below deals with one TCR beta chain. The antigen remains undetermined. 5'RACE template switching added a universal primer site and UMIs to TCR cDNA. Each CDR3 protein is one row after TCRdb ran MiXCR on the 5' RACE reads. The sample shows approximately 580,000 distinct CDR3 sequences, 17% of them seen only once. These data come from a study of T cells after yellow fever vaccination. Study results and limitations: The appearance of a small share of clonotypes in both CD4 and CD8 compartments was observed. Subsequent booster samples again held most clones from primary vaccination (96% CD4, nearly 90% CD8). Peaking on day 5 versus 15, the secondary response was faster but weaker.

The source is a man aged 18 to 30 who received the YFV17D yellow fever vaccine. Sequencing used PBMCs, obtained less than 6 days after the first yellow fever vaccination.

CDR3 sequence: CASSYRGGAYEQYF. CDR3 DNA sequence: TGTGCCAGCAGCTATCGCGGGGGAGCCTACGAGCAGTACTTC. The chain has TRBV7-3 and TRBJ2-7, with 7 bases aligning to TRBD2. The trim removed 4 bases at V and 2 bases at J, leaving 5 bases unmatched. The CDR3 has 14 residues. Germline CDR1 SGHTA, CDR2 FQGTGA.